The sequence of this T cell receptor beta chain was determined in a study of CD8+CD57+ T cells in acquired aplastic anemia. Patients chosen for sequencing had CD8+CD57+ cells that had expanded, as shown by flow cytometry. This clonotype came up a few times. Germline V CDR1 and CDR2: LGHDT, YNNKEL (reference sequence). J gave up 1 base and V 4 bases, and 4 bases lay outside the gene matches. The CDR3 loop spans 15 amino acids. The template used for profiling TCR beta VDJ and CDR3 was genomic DNA. One entry per CDR3 protein, called by TCRdb with MiXCR from the reads. The sample consists of about 150,000 distinct CDR3 sequences, roughly half of them appearing once.

The V call is TRBV3-1, the J call TRBJ1-2; 9 bases agree with TRBD1. The specimen sequenced was sorted CD4+, CD8+, or CD8+CD57+ T cells (not recorded which) from PBMCs. The sequence derives from a human donor with aplastic anemia. The CDR3 coding sequence is TGTGCCAGCAGCCCACAGGGGGCGCTTAACTATGGCTACACCTTC. This codes for CASSPQGALNYGYTF.